This TCR beta chain was documented in a study of Ad26.COV2.S vaccination and SARS-CoV-2 variants. Treatment meaning: 15 to 20 received Ad26.COV2.S at low or high dose, single or two shots; several received placebo; per-sample allocation not given. Samples were taken on day 63 after the first vaccine or placebo injection. Built on an Ad26 vector, the vaccine expressed Wuhan-strain SARS-CoV-2 spike. The study, taken as a whole, reports: Breadth of non-spike TCRs did not differ between vaccinees and placebo recipients. Among vaccine recipients, spike-specific TCR breadth exceeded that of placebo recipients.

CDR1 is SGHTS, CDR2 YDEGEE, per germline. V lost 3 bases, J lost 3 bases, and 3 bases stayed unmatched. The length of the CDR3 is 14 residues. Concerning this clone itself: Its specificity is not known.

Profiling relied on immunoSEQ multiplex PCR, and the TCRdb table lists in-frame clones only, not all of them. The sample holds hundreds of thousands of clones, less than 90% seen once. The chain uses TRBV5-8 and TRBJ1-5, with TRBD1 matching over 7 bases. The clonotype comes from a person between 18 and 59 years old who received the Ad26.COV2.S COVID-19 vaccine or a placebo. The source was peripheral blood, collected in a trial of Ad26.COV2.S vaccine versus placebo. The CDR3, as DNA: TGTGCCAGCAGCTGGACAGGCTACAATCAGCCCCAGCATTTT. Protein product: CASSWTGYNQPQHF.